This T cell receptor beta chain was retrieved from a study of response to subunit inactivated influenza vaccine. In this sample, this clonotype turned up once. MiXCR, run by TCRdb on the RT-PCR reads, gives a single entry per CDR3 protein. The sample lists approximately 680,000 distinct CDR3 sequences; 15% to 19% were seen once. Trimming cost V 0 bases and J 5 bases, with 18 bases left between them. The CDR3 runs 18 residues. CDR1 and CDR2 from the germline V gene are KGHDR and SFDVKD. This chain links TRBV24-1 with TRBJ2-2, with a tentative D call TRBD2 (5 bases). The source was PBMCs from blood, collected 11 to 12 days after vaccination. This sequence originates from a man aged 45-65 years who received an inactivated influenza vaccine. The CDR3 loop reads CATSDLRRGPEGTGELFF. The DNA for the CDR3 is TGTGCCACCAGTGATTTGAGGCGCGGGCCTGAGGGTACCGGGGAGCTGTTTTTT.